This T cell receptor (beta chain) was captured in a study of preoperative IRX-2 immunotherapy in early breast cancer. Documented treatment: preoperative locoregional IRX-2 cytokine immunotherapy. Samples came from a phase Ib trial of preoperative locoregional IRX-2 cytokine immunotherapy. Profiled with immunoSEQ multiplex PCR; TCRdb holds only in-frame clones, not every one. The table records approximately 30,000 clones, 90% to 95% of them present only once. The junction had 15 bases not matched to a gene; V was cut back by 4 bases and J by 2 bases. The length of the CDR3 is 18 residues. Looked up from germline, CDR1 is SGHRS and CDR2 is YFSETQ.

The specimen was obtained from a patient treated with IRX-2 immunotherapy. This chain uses TRBV5-1 with TRBJ1-5, with TRBD1 matching over 7 bases. This clonotype was sampled from a human donor with breast cancer. The CDR3 region is CASSPTGTDRVGNQPQHF. CDR3 bases: TGCGCCAGCAGCCCCACCGGGACAGATCGTGTGGGCAATCAGCCCCAGCATTTT.